The rows below give T cell receptor beta chains drawn from one sample of a study of shared clonotypes between healthy human individuals. Method: immunoSEQ multiplex PCR; TCRdb's copy keeps in-frame clones and lacks some. The data contain about 1 million clones, roughly 70% of them singletons. The sequenced material came from memory CD4+ T cells sorted from blood. These receptors were collected from a man aged 18 to 30 in good health. Both conserved end residues are part of each CDR3. The D gene is left open where the match is weak. Expanded clones are given a class, and other clones once, few, many or no size at all.

j_gene | d_gene | abundance | v_gene | CDR3nt | CDR3aa
TRBJ1-2 | - | - | TRBV7-8 | TGTGCCAGCAGCTTAAGCAGGGTAGATGGCTACACCTTC | CASSLSRVDGYTF
TRBJ2-3 | TRBD1 | - | TRBV19 | TGTGCCAGTAGTATCCGGACAGGGGACACAGATACGCAGTATTTT | CASSIRTGDTDTQYF
TRBJ2-3 | - | - | TRBV9 | TGTGCCAGCAGCGGCGGACACACAGATACGCAGTATTTT | CASSGGHTDTQYF
TRBJ2-2 | - | - | TRBV27 | TGTGCCAGCAGTACCAGGGGGGCAAACACCGGGGAGCTGTTTTTT | CASSTRGANTGELFF
TRBJ2-5 | - | - | TRBV30 | TGTGCCTGGAGTCTGTACAGTCAGCAGTACTTC | CAWSLYSQQYF
TRBJ1-1 | - | - | TRBV29-1 | TGCAGCGTTGTTGTGAGGGCTGGGTCGGGCACTGAAGCTTTCTTT | CSVVVRAGSGTEAFF
TRBJ2-6 | - | - | TRBV7-9 | TGTGCCAGCACGCCGCAGGGGTCTGGGGCCAACGTCCTGACTTTC | CASTPQGSGANVLTF
TRBJ1-2 | TRBD1 | - | TRBV6-5 | TGTGCCAGCAGTTCGACTCCGGGACAGGGAAACTATGGCTACACCTTC | CASSSTPGQGNYGYTF
TRBJ1-3 | - | - | TRBV6-1 | TGTGCCAGCCGGCCGGGAAACACCATATATTTT | CASRPGNTIYF
TRBJ2-5 | - | - | TRBV30 | TGTGCCTGGAGTGTTAACTTCCAAGAGACCCAGTACTTC | CAWSVNFQETQYF
TRBJ2-7 | - | - | TRBV9 | TGTGCCAGCAGCGTAGATTCAGGTCCGGGATACGAGCAGTACTTC | CASSVDSGPGYEQYF
TRBJ1-4 | TRBD1 | few | TRBV18 | TGTGCCAGCTCACCACAGGGACAGGGGGCAACTGAAAAACTGTTTTTT | CASSPQGQGATEKLFF
TRBJ1-6 | - | few | TRBV11-2 | TGTGCCAGCAGCTCCGGGGCGGAGAGTTCACCCCTCCACTTT | CASSSGAESSPLHF
TRBJ2-7 | - | - | TRBV29-1 | TGCAGCGTTGAGGGGGGCGAAGGGACCCGGACCCGGCAGTACTTC | CSVEGGEGTRTRQYF
TRBJ2-7 | - | - | TRBV30 | TGTGCCTGGTCGGGGGCTGGCCAGCAGTACTTC | CAWSGAGQQYF
TRBJ2-1 | - | - | TRBV30 | TGTGCCTGGAAAGAAGCATGGGAGCAGTTCTTC | CAWKEAWEQFF